This T cell receptor (beta chain) was found in a study of T cells after yellow fever vaccination. Broader study findings: Contamination of FACS-sorted repertoires by abundant clonotypes from the bulk population could occur. Subsequent to the booster, the majority of primary-vaccination clones reappeared (96% CD4, roughly 90% CD8).

5'RACE template switching generated TCR cDNA, adding a universal primer site and UMIs. TCRdb used MiXCR to reprocess the 5' RACE reads, holding one entry per CDR3 protein. Of 200,000 to 250,000 distinct CDR3 sequences listed, less than 3.5% were seen once; the top ten hold roughly 3%. V was clipped by 9 bases and J by 1 base, with 12 bases between them. The CDR3 extends over 14 amino acids. This clonotype was seen many times. Its antigen is unidentified. Source: CD4+ T cells sorted from PBMCs, taken 10 days after the yellow fever booster vaccination. This receptor was identified in a man aged 18 to 35 who received the YFV17D yellow fever vaccine. V and J are TRBV12-3 or TRBV12-4 and TRBJ2-2; D remains unclear. For the CDR3, the DNA is TGTGCCAGTAGAGCTAGTGGGAACACCGGGGAGCTGTTTTTT. This encodes CASRASGNTGELFF.